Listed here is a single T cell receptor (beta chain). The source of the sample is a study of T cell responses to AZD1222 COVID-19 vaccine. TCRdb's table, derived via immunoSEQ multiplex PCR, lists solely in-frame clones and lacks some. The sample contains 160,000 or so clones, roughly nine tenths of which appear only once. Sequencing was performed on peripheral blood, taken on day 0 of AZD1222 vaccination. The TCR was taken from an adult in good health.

The CDR3 loop reads CASSWDRGNEQFF. CDR3 nucleotide sequence: TGTGCCAGCAGCTGGGACAGGGGCAATGAGCAGTTCTTC. J is TRBJ2-1 and V is TRBV5-4; 10 nucleotides line up with TRBD1. This CDR3 is built from 13 residues. The germline CDR1 and CDR2 sequences are SGHNT and YYREEE (reference sequence). V was clipped by 3 bases and J by 6 bases; unmatched bases: 0.